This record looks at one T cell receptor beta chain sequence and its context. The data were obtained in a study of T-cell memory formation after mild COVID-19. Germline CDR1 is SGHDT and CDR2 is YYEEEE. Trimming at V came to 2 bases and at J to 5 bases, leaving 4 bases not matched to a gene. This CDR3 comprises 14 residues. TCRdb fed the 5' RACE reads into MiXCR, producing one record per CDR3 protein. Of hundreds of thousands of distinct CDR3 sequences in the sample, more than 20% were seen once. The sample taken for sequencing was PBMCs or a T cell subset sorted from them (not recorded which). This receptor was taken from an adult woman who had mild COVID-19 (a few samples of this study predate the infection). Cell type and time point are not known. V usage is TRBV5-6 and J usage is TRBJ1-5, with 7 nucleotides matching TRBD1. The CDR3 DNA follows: TGTGCCAGCAGCTTTCAGGGGGGCCATCAGCCCCAGCATTTT. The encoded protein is CASSFQGGHQPQHF.